Reported below is one T cell receptor (beta chain). The specificity of this receptor is unknown. It has no much larger one-base neighbor in the sample; base qualities were not kept. The sample comes from a study of cytomegalovirus exposure and HLA in healthy donors (dated by TCRdb to the late 2010s). General notes on the study: According to a later analysis, the 100 to 150 validation repertoires were produced on the same platform as the roughly 600 repertoires of the first cohort. High-throughput TCR immunosequencing, statistical association of individual TCRs with disease status, and machine learning were combined to predict cytomegalovirus infection status. Besides the first cohort of around 670 subjects, a separate validation cohort made up of roughly 130 different subjects was used. The study aimed to test whether signatures of past pathogen exposure could be identified by cataloging public T cell receptors. The research as a whole found: The validation cohort had no HLA typing available for a later analysis, so co-occurrence within that cohort was assessed over all 110 or so repertoires. While some public TCRs were present in many individuals, most TCR sequences turned up only very rarely across donors. In a later analysis, TCRs clustered in the first cohort were found to also tend to co-occur in the 120 validation repertoires, with approximately 93% of cluster scores above 0. A total of 150 to 200 TCR beta chains were listed by the study as associated with cytomegalovirus. The classifier was reported to diagnose cytomegalovirus status with high specificity and sensitivity in both the original cohort and the validation cohort. In vitro tests confirmed that a few of the cytomegalovirus-associated TCR beta chains recognize cytomegalovirus antigens. According to the authors, the approach could potentially be generalized to other disease states and immunological phenotypes.

Deletion took 6 bases off V and 7 bases off J, with a span of 13 bases between the germline ends. From the cysteine up to the phenylalanine, the CDR3 has a length of 11 residues. Only CDR3 DNA is held: 33 bases, read in frame from base 1. The germline V gene (reference sequence) sets CDR1 to DFQATT and CDR2 to SNEGSKA. Donors formed part of the validation cohort, which comprised over a hundred subjects and was distinct from the first cohort of under 800 subjects. Library preparation used the immunoSEQ multiplex PCR assay. The published analysis was carried out like this. To diagnose cytomegalovirus status from the catalog of TCR beta chain sequences, a statistical classification framework was built. The clones in this table, taken by TCRdb from immuneACCESS, are in-frame only. Not every clone is retained; where verified, under half of the shortfall comes from an unresolved V gene, and the cause of the rest is unknown. V, J and clone size are taken as reported in that table, and D and trimming were inferred from the DNA itself. Counted in this sample were about 240,000 clones; around nine tenths of them appeared once. About 3% of the sample is taken by the ten largest.

The V and J segments used are TRBV20-1 and TRBJ2-7; the D region possibly corresponds to TRBD2 (6 bases align). The sequence was collected from a man in his late teens or twenties in good health and CMV-seronegative. Sequenced input: PBMCs. The CDR3 corresponds to CSASQREEQYF. The nucleotide sequence reads TGCAGTGCCAGTCAACGGGAGGAGCAGTACTTC.